Sequencing of this T cell receptor (beta chain) was carried out in a study of blood T cell repertoires in COVID-19. The wider study: The samples span acute and convalescent COVID-19 from the United States, Italy and Spain.

V lost 10 bases and J 5 bases, leaving 11 bases between the germline ends. CDR3 size: 11 residues. Germline V gene sequence: CDR1 LNHDA, CDR2 SQIVND (reference sequence). A single count supports this clone. Per the study methods: Quantification of nucleated cells was approximated via reference gene primer amplification. The method was immunoSEQ multiplex PCR; TCRdb's version includes in-frame clones alone and lacks a portion of them. Clone size and the V and J calls come from that table; the DNA yielded D and trimming. This table holds approximately 260,000 clones, 82% found once. The source material was peripheral blood. The clonotype comes from a woman between 55 and 75 years old with active or convalescent COVID-19. The chain uses TRBV19 and TRBJ1-1, with D uncertain. DNA of the CDR3: TGTGCCACCCAGCGTCAGACTGAAGCTTTCTTT. Translated: CATQRQTEAFF.